Each of the 30 T cell receptor beta chains below was sequenced from the same sample in a study of T cell repertoires in cytomegalovirus infection. MiXCR was run by TCRdb on the reads, yielding one entry per CDR3 protein. This table has about 900,000 distinct CDR3 sequences, approximately 31% appearing once. These receptors' antigens are unknown. Material: cultured CD8+ T cells from PBMCs, obtained from culture after CMV antigen stimulation. The receptors here all came from a human donor in good health (CMV status not recorded). Some clones in this sample may be carry-over from other donors' samples.

This clonotype was found a few times. The rearrangement joins TRBV7-8 to TRBJ2-7, with D unclear. This CDR3 has 17 amino acids. The germline V gene encodes CDR1 SGHVS and CDR2 FQNEAQ. V was clipped by 2 bases and J by 3 bases, with 20 bases between them. The CDR3 protein is CASSLSNRPPQLYEQYV. DNA of the CDR3: TGTGCCAGCAGCTTATCAAACCGACCACCGCAACTCTACGAGCAGTACGTC.

This clonotype appeared once. J is TRBJ1-4 and V is TRBV13; 12 bases fit TRBD1. The CDR3 spans 20 residues. Trimming removed 6 bases from V and 3 bases from J; junction bases left unmatched: 17. Germline V lookup: CDR1 PRHDT, CDR2 FYEKMQ (reference sequence). The CDR3: CASSRNGGTGGFAANEKLFF. The CDR3 bases are TGTGCCAGCAGTCGTAACGGCGGGACAGGGGGCTTTGCAGCTAATGAAAAACTGTTTTTT.

This chain joins TRBV7-6 and TRBJ1-1; the D gene is possibly TRBD1 (5 bases). Germline-derived CDR1 and CDR2 are SGHVS and FNYEAQ. V lost 5 bases, J lost 3 bases, and 19 bases lay in between. The CDR3 spans 16 residues. CDR3 loop: CASSRGPSTGHTEAFF. CDR3 sequence (DNA): TGTGCCAGCAGCAGGGGTCCTTCAACTGGGCACACTGAAGCTTTCTTT.

The DNA for the CDR3 is TGTGCCAGCAGTCCGAAATCGTGGTCACCCCTCCACTTT. Its protein is CASSPKSWSPLHF. The chain joins TRBV27 to TRBJ1-6; the D is unclear. Germline-derived CDR1 and CDR2 are MNHEY and SMNVEV (reference sequence). The germline V and J ends were trimmed by 5 bases and 10 bases, with 12 bases remaining between them. The CDR3 has 13 amino acids.

The chain joins TRBV6-5 to TRBJ1-1, with D perhaps TRBD1 (6 bases). The CDR3 length is 14 residues. The V end lost 4 bases, the J end lost 5 bases, and 14 bases lay between the germline ends. Germline CDR1 MNHEY, CDR2 SVGAGI. Here the CDR3 reads CASSFDRLVTEAFF. In DNA form, the CDR3 reads TGTGCCAGCAGTTTCGACAGGTTAGTGACTGAAGCTTTCTTT.

This clonotype was picked up many times. The chain employs TRBV7-4 and TRBJ2-7; D is possibly TRBD1 (6 bases). Trimming cost V 5 bases and J 2 bases, with 13 bases left between them. From germline, CDR1 is SGHVT and CDR2 SQSDAQ. CDR3 size: 14 residues. The CDR3 is CASSTGQPTYEQYV. CDR3 nucleotides: TGTGCCAGCAGCACCGGACAGCCGACCTACGAGCAGTACGTC.

The chain joins TRBV24-1 to TRBJ2-2, with 9 nucleotides matching TRBD2. Germline V gene lookup returns CDR1 KGHDR and CDR2 SFDVKD. This CDR3 is built from 19 residues. J was trimmed by 1 base and V by 5 bases; bases with no gene match: 13. The CDR3 is CATSVWASGGSWNTGELFF. CDR3 coding DNA: TGTGCCACCAGTGTCTGGGCGAGCGGGGGGTCCTGGAACACCGGGGAGCTGTTTTTT.

V and J are TRBV2 and TRBJ1-2, with D tentatively TRBD1 (6 bases). Trimming pared 6 bases from V and 7 bases from J, leaving 15 bases between. Germline V gene lookup returns CDR1 SNHLY and CDR2 FYNNEI. The CDR3 sequence is 13 residues long. The DNA of the CDR3 is TGTGCCAGCAGAGGCCCACAGGGAACTGGCTACACCTTC. It is translated as CASRGPQGTGYTF.

Only a few counts were recorded for this clonotype. The rearrangement links TRBV19 to TRBJ1-5; maybe TRBD1 (6 bases). Germline V gives CDR1 LNHDA, CDR2 SQIVND (reference sequence). V dropped 9 bases and J dropped 5 bases, with 17 bases sitting between them. This CDR3 comprises 14 residues. In DNA form, the CDR3 reads TGTGCCAGCCGGGGCGGGGGCCTATATCAGCCCCAGCATTTT. This encodes CASRGGGLYQPQHF.

In its sample, this clonotype was seen a few times. This chain connects TRBV2 to TRBJ2-3; 7 nucleotides agree with TRBD1. Per germline, CDR1 SNHLY and CDR2 FYNNEI. This CDR3 is 14 amino acids long. After removal of 7 bases from V and 3 bases from J, the junction contained 7 bases not matched to a gene. As DNA, the CDR3 is TGTGCCAGCACTCTCCGGGACAGAACAGATACGCAGTATTTT. Its protein product is CASTLRDRTDTQYF.

CDR3 in amino acids: CASVRGPGGDTQYF. The CDR3 coding sequence is TGTGCCAGCGTTAGGGGCCCTGGGGGAGATACGCAGTATTTT. The genes are TRBV19 and TRBJ2-3; D could derive from TRBD1 or TRBD2 (5 bases each). Trimming pared 9 bases from V and 5 bases from J, leaving 18 bases between. The CDR3 loop spans 14 amino acids. Looked up from germline, CDR1 is LNHDA and CDR2 is SQIVND (reference sequence).

Note on this clonotype: One end of the junction fails to match germline, which may point to a read error. This chain uses TRBV29-1 with TRBJ2-7, with D possibly called TRBD1 or TRBD2 (5 bases each). Germline V gene lookup returns CDR1 SQVTM and CDR2 ANQGSEA. The CDR3 has 15 amino acids. CDR3 DNA sequence: TGCAGCGTTACAATCCCCACGGGGCCGAGCTACGAGCAGAACTTC. Its protein product is CSVTIPTGPSYEQNF.

This clonotype was counted many times. V usage is TRBV27 and J usage is TRBJ1-1; D ambiguous. This CDR3 is built from 11 residues. Trimming shortened V by 7 bases and J by 5 bases, and 8 bases separated the two germline ends. Germline loops: CDR1 MNHEY, CDR2 SMNVEV (reference sequence). CDR3 protein: CASILGTEAFF. The CDR3 DNA is TGTGCCAGCATCCTAGGGACTGAAGCTTTCTTT.

This clonotype was observed a handful of times. The J gene is TRBJ1-6, the V gene TRBV7-9; D unclear. This CDR3 is built from 17 residues. Trimming removed 5 bases at V and 0 bases at J, with 14 bases between. CDR1 SEHNR and CDR2 FQNEAQ come from the germline V gene (reference sequence). As DNA, the CDR3 is TGTGCCAGCAGCCCCTCTCGAGCAGACTCCTATAATTCACCCCTCCACTTT. Translated: CASSPSRADSYNSPLHF.

The chain has TRBV19 and TRBJ2-5, with D possibly being TRBD1 or TRBD2 (5 bases each). This CDR3 has 15 amino acids. Trimming took 0 bases from V and 0 from J, leaving 8 bases between them. Germline V gives CDR1 LNHDA, CDR2 SQIVND (reference sequence). CDR3 in DNA: TGTGCCAGTAGTATAGACTGGGACCACCAAGAGACCCAGTACTTC. Translating gives CASSIDWDHQETQYF.

This clonotype was seen more than once but under ten times. The V gene is TRBV6-5, the J gene TRBJ2-7, with 9 bases identical to TRBD1. The V gene end was trimmed by 8 bases and the J gene end by 5 bases; junction bases not matched to a gene: 7. Germline assignment: CDR1 MNHEY and CDR2 SVGAGI. The length of the CDR3 is 13 residues. Here the CDR3 reads CASRDRGANEQYF. The CDR3 bases are TGTGCCAGCCGAGACAGGGGGGCCAACGAGCAGTACTTC.

There are a few counts of this clonotype. This sequence joins TRBV27 and TRBJ1-5, with D perhaps TRBD1 (6 bases). The CDR3 loop spans 15 amino acids. In germline, CDR1 is MNHEY, CDR2 SMNVEV (reference sequence). V lost 6 bases and J 3 bases, leaving 15 bases between the germline ends. The CDR3, as DNA: TGTGCCAGCAGGGGGGCAGAGATCCCCAATCAGCCCCAGCATTTT. This translates into CASRGAEIPNQPQHF.

At least ten counts were recorded for this clonotype. V usage is TRBV7-2 and J usage is TRBJ1-1; D is unresolved. CDR3 length: 12 amino acids. Trimming shortened V by 6 bases and J by 4 bases, and 9 bases separated the two germline ends. CDR1 and CDR2 from the germline V gene are SGHTA and FQGNSA. The CDR3 DNA reads TGTGCCAGCAGTCGCCCCCCCACTGAAGCTTTCTTT. It codes for CASSRPPTEAFF.

This chain uses TRBV7-6 with TRBJ2-3, with 9 nucleotides matching TRBD2. Per germline, CDR1 SGHVS and CDR2 FNYEAQ. This CDR3 has 18 residues. The ends lost 1 base at V and 0 bases at J; junction bases unmatched: 8. CDR3 bases: TGTGCCAGCAGCTTAGAAAGTCGACTAGCGGCTAGCACAGATACGCAGTATTTT. Its translation is CASSLESRLAASTDTQYF.

There are a few counts of this clonotype. The V gene is TRBV6-5, the J gene TRBJ2-1; tentative D call: TRBD1 (6 bases). With 6 bases removed from V and 5 bases from J, the gap between germline ends came to 20 bases. Germline assignment: CDR1 MNHEY and CDR2 SVGAGI. The CDR3 covers 16 residues. CDR3 in amino acids: CASSLYQGPFNNEQFF. DNA for the CDR3: TGTGCCAGCAGCCTATATCAGGGGCCATTTAACAATGAGCAGTTCTTC.

V usage is TRBV7-3 and J usage is TRBJ2-4; 10 bases are a match to TRBD1. The CDR3 has 15 amino acids. Germline V gene lookup returns CDR1 SGHTA and CDR2 FQGTGA. V lost 7 bases, J lost 5 bases, and 8 bases stayed unmatched. The CDR3 reads CASKPRDRGENIQYF. CDR3 nucleotides: TGTGCCAGCAAGCCCCGGGACAGGGGAGAAAACATTCAGTACTTC. Looking up the rest from reference TRBV7-3 and TRBJ2-4 gives the full variable domain: GAGVSQTPSNKVTEKGKYVELRCDPISGHTALYWYRQSLGQGPEFLIYFQGTGAADDSGLPNDRFFAVRPEGSVSTLKIQRTERGDSAVYLCASKPRDRGENIQYFGAGTRLSVL.

This clonotype was seen many times. The chain carries TRBV28 and TRBJ2-1; D perhaps matches TRBD1 (6 bases). Germline-derived CDR1 and CDR2 are MDHEN and SYDVKM. V lost 6 bases and J 0 bases, leaving 12 bases between the germline ends. The CDR3 is made up of 15 amino acids. In DNA form, the CDR3 reads TGTGCCAGCAGCCCAGGGGCTAGCTCCTACAATGAGCAGTTCTTC. This translates into CASSPGASSYNEQFF.

V is TRBV2 and J is TRBJ1-1, with D unclear. The CDR3 runs to 14 residues. The germline gives CDR1 SNHLY, CDR2 FYNNEI. Trimming took 3 bases from V and 1 from J, leaving 9 bases between them. Here the CDR3 DNA reads TGTGCCAGCAGTGACTGGCACGAGAACACTGAAGCTTTCTTT. As protein: CASSDWHENTEAFF. Full variable domain (rest looked up from reference TRBV2 and TRBJ1-1): EPEVTQTPSHQVTQMGQEVILRCVPISNHLYFYWYRQILGQKVEFLVSFYNNEISEKSEIFDDQFSVERPDGSNFTLKIRSTKLEDSAMYFCASSDWHENTEAFFGQGTRLTVV.

This chain joins TRBV7-6 and TRBJ2-3; D may be TRBD1 (6 bases). The CDR3 runs to 15 residues. CDR1 and CDR2 from the germline V gene are SGHVS and FNYEAQ. Trimming cost V 5 bases and J 3 bases, with 15 bases left between them. The CDR3 DNA is TGTGCCAGCAGCGCCTACAGGGATAAGACAGATACGCAGTATTTT. Amino acids: CASSAYRDKTDTQYF.

The chain carries TRBV6-6 and TRBJ2-7, with D maybe TRBD2 (5 bases). CDR3 length: 13 amino acids. The germline V gene has CDR1 MNHNY and CDR2 SVGAGI (reference sequence). Trimming removed 2 bases from V and 3 bases from J, with 8 bases in between. CDR3 sequence (DNA): TGTGCCAGCAGTTACGAGGGCTTCTACGAGCAGTACTTC. This gives the protein CASSYEGFYEQYF.

V is TRBV13 and J is TRBJ2-2, with unresolved D. Germline lookup yields CDR1 PRHDT and CDR2 FYEKMQ (reference sequence). The CDR3 has 15 residues. Deletions cut 4 bases from V and 7 bases from J, with 16 bases between. The CDR3 DNA reads as TGTGCCAGCAGCTCCGGACGCCCGGCTGGCGGGGAGCTGTTTTTT. Translation gives CASSSGRPAGGELFF.

At least ten counts were recorded for this clonotype. This chain uses TRBV19 with TRBJ1-1, with unresolved D. CDR3 size: 14 residues. V lost 3 bases to trimming and J lost 0 bases, with 8 bases between them. Germline loops: CDR1 LNHDA, CDR2 SQIVND (reference sequence). CDR3 nucleotide sequence: TGTGCCAGTAGTATTACGGGAGTGAACACTGAAGCTTTCTTT. It specifies CASSITGVNTEAFF.

This clonotype was seen a few times. The rearrangement joins TRBV27 to TRBJ1-6; 7 bases align to TRBD1. V shed 8 bases and J 13 bases; nucleotides not matched to a gene: 8. This CDR3 has 12 residues. Germline-derived CDR1 and CDR2 are MNHEY and SMNVEV (reference sequence). CDR3 loop: CASSTPRGPLHF. The CDR3, as DNA: TGTGCCAGCTCGACGCCCAGGGGGCCCCTCCACTTT.

The J gene is TRBJ1-1, the V gene TRBV2, with D possibly matching TRBD1 (6 bases). CDR3 length: 12 amino acids. Between the trimmed V and J ends, which lost 8 bases and 6 bases, there was a span of 13 bases. Germline loops: CDR1 SNHLY, CDR2 FYNNEI. The CDR3 sequence is CASVDGGPEAFF. The CDR3 region has the DNA TGTGCCAGCGTAGACGGGGGGCCTGAAGCTTTCTTT.

The V gene is TRBV19, the J gene TRBJ1-5; 10 bases line up with TRBD1. The CDR3 has 22 residues. Germline CDR1 reads LNHDA; CDR2 reads SQIVND (reference sequence). V gave up 2 bases and J gave up 0 bases; unmatched junction bases: 19. The CDR3 region has the DNA TGTGCCAGTAGTATACCCAAAAGGGGCGGGACAGGGGAATTATATAGCAATCAGCCCCAGCATTTT. This sequence encodes CASSIPKRGGTGELYSNQPQHF.